This T cell receptor (beta chain) was sequenced during a study of blood T cell repertoires in COVID-19. Study-level information: Samples taken during acute and convalescent COVID-19 were collected in the United States, Italy and Spain.

The CDR3 has 15 residues. With V trimmed by 2 bases and J by 3 bases, 6 bases remained unmatched. The germline V gene has CDR1 SGHRS and CDR2 YFSETQ. This clone was recorded only once. This table comes from immunoSEQ multiplex PCR, and its TCRdb copy is limited to in-frame clones, with some not included. The data hold about 84,000 clones, with around 96% observed a single time. The sequence was collected from a human donor with active COVID-19. The donor label of this sample is uncertain. This rearrangement joins TRBV5-1 to TRBJ2-7; TRBD1 agrees at 9 bases. The material sequenced was peripheral blood. CDR3 in DNA: TGCGCCAGCAGCTTCGGGGGACAGGGTTACTACGAGCAGTACTTC. Translated: CASSFGGQGYYEQYF. Complete variable domain (other parts from reference TRBV5-1 and TRBJ2-7): KAGVTQTPRYLIKTRGQQVTLSCSPISGHRSVSWYQQTPGQGLQFLFEYFSETQRNKGNFPGRFSGRQFSNSRSEMNVSTLELGDSALYLCASSFGGQGYYEQYFGPGTRLTVT.